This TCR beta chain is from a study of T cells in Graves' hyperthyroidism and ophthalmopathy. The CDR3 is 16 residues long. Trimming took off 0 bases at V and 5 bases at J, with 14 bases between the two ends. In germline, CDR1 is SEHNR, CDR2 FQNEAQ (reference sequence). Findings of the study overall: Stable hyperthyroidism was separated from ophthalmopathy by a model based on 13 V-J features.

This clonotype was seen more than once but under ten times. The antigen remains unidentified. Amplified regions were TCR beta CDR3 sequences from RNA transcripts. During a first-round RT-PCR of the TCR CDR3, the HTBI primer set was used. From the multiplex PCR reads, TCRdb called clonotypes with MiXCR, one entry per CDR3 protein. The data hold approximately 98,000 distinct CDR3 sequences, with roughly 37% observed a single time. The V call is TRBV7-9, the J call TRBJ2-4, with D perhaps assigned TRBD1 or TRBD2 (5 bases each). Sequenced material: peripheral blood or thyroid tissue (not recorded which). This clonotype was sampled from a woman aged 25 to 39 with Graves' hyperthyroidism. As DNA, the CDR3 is TGTGCCAGCAGCTTAGCGGCAGGGAGTAGTGAAAACATTCAGTACTTC. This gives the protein CASSLAAGSSENIQYF.